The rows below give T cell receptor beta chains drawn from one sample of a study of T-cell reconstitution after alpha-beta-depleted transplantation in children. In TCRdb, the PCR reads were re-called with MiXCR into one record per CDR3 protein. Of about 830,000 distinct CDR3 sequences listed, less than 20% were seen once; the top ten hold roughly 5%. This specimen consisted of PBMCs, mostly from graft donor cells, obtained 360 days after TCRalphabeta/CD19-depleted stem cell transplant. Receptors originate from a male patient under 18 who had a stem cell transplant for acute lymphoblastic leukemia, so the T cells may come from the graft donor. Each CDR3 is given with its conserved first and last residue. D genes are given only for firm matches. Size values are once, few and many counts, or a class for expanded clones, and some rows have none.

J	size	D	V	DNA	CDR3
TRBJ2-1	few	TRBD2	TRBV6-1	TGTGCCAGCAGCGCGGGAGTCCGGGGTCATGAGCAGTTCTTC	CASSAGVRGHEQFF
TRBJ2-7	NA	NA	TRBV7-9	TGTGCCAGCAGCCAAGCACTAGCTGGTGCGTTCGAGCAGTACTTC	CASSQALAGAFEQYF
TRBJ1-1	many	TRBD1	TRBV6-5	TGTGCCAGCAGTTTAAGACAGGGGGCCGTAATGAACACTGAAGCTTTCTTT	CASSLRQGAVMNTEAFF
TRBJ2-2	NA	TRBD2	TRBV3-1	TGTGCCAGCAGCTTCTTTGCGGGAGGGCCCGCCGGGGAGCTGTTTTTT	CASSFFAGGPAGELFF
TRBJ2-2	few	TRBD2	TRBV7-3	TGTGCCAGCAGCTCACCCTTAGCGGGAGACACCGGGGAGCTGTTTTTT	CASSSPLAGDTGELFF
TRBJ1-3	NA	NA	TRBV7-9	TGTGCCAGCAGCCCGGGACACCTAGGAAACACCATATATTTT	CASSPGHLGNTIYF
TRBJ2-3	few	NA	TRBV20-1	TGCAGTGCTAGTCCAGCGGGCACAGATACGCAGTATTTT	CSASPAGTDTQYF
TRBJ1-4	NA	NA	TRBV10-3	TGTGCCATCAGTGAGGAACAGGGAGAAAAACTGTTTTTT	CAISEEQGEKLFF
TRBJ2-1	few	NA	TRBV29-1	TGCAGCGTTGAAGATCTAGTTCCTGAGCAGTTCTTC	CSVEDLVPEQFF
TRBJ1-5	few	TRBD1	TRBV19	TGTGCCAGTACTACTTGGGACAGGGGTCCGCAGCAGCCCCAGCATTTT	CASTTWDRGPQQPQHF
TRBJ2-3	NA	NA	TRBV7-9	TGTGCCAGCAGCTTGGACCACAACACAGATACGCAGTATTTT	CASSLDHNTDTQYF
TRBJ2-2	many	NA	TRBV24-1	TGTGCCACTTCCGCCCAGGGGCAGGGGAACACCGGGGAGCTGTTTTTT	CATSAQGQGNTGELFF
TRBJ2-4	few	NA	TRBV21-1	TGTGCCAGCAGCAAAGCACGGGGAAACATTCAGTACTTC	CASSKARGNIQYF
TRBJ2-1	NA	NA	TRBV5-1	TGCGCCAGCAAGGTACCGACCTACAATGAGCAGTTCTTC	CASKVPTYNEQFF
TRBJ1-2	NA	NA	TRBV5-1	TGCGCCAGCAGCCCATCGACAGCGCACTATGGCTACACCTTC	CASSPSTAHYGYTF
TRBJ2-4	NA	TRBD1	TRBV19	TGTGCCAGTAGTATAGGGGACAGGCTTGCCTACTTC	CASSIGDRLAYF
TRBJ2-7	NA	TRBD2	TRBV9	TGTGCCAGCAGCCCCTCCGGGACTAGCGGGTTGTACGAGCAGTACTTC	CASSPSGTSGLYEQYF
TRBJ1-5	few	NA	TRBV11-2	TGTGCCAGCAGCCGTGGGGGCCTCCGTCAGCCCCAGCATTTT	CASSRGGLRQPQHF